This TCR beta chain was documented in a study of blood T cell repertoires in COVID-19. The overall study: Collection of acute and convalescent COVID-19 samples took place in the United States, Italy and Spain.

TCRdb's table, derived via immunoSEQ multiplex PCR, lists solely in-frame clones and lacks some. The repertoire has about 190,000 clones, roughly 80% of them found once; the top ten carry about a fifth. Sequencing was done on a sample of peripheral blood. The receptor was isolated from a human donor in a cohort sampled during active COVID-19.

The CDR3 protein is CASRVSIGRAMDTQYF. CDR3 nucleotides: TGTGCCAGCAGAGTCTCAATCGGGAGGGCCATGGATACGCAGTATTTT. The chain links TRBV28 to TRBJ2-3; 8 bases line up with TRBD2. The V segment lost 6 bases and the J segment 6 bases; nucleotides outside the gene matches: 14. Looked up from germline, CDR1 is MDHEN and CDR2 is SYDVKM. The CDR3 sequence is 16 residues long. The variable domain in full, with the rest retrieved from reference TRBV28 and TRBJ2-3, is DVKVTQSSRYLVKRTGEKVFLECVQDMDHENMFWYRQDPGLGLRLIYFSYDVKMKEKGDIPEGYSVSREKKERFSLILESASTNQTSMYLCASRVSIGRAMDTQYFGPGTRLTVL.